The entry that follows covers one T cell receptor beta chain sequence. The entry originates in a study of blood T cell repertoires in COVID-19. On the study more broadly: The United States, Italy and Spain were the sources of the acute and convalescent COVID-19 samples. From T cells, B-cell-depleted T cells, or PBMCs came the material, which was cDNA or gDNA.

Per the authors' pipeline: Reference gene primer amplification yielded estimated nucleated cell counts. Sequencing used immunoSEQ multiplex PCR; TCRdb keeps in-frame clones, though not all of them. That table supplies the V and J calls and clone size; D and trimming were determined from the DNA. The table lists 650,000 to 800,000 clones, approximately 90% of them singletons. V lost 1 base to trimming and J lost 5 bases; unmatched junction nucleotides: 7. CDR3 size: 15 residues. Germline V gene sequence: CDR1 SGDLS, CDR2 YYNGEE. The source of this sequence is a woman between 18 and 29 years old with acute or convalescent COVID-19. The sequenced sample was peripheral blood. V gene TRBV9 combines with J gene TRBJ2-3, with 7 bases fitting TRBD2. The CDR3 nucleotides read TGTGCCAGCAGCGTAAGCGGGGCCAGGGAAGATACGCAGTATTTT. Amino acids: CASSVSGAREDTQYF.